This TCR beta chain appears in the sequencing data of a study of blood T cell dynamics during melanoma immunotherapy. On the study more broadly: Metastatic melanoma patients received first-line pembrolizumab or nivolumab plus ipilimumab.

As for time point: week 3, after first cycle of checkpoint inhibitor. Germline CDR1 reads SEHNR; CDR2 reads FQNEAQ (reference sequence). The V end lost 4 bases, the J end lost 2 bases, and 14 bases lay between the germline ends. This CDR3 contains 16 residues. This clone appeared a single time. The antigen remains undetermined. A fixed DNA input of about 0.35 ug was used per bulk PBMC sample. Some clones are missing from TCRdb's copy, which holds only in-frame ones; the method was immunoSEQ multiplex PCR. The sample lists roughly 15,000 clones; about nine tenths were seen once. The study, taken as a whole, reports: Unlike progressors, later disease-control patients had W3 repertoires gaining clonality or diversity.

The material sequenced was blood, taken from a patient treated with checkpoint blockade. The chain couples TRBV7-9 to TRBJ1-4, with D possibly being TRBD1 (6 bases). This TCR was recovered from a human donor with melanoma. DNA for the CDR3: TGTGCCAGCAGCTCACACTTAGGGGGGACTAATGAAAAACTGTTTTTT. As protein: CASSSHLGGTNEKLFF. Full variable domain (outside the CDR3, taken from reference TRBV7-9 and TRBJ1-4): DTGVSQNPRHKITKRGQNVTFRCDPISEHNRLYWYRQTLGQGPEFLTYFQNEAQLEKSRLLSDRFSAERPKGSFSTLEIQRTEQGDSAMYLCASSSHLGGTNEKLFFGSGTQLSVL.